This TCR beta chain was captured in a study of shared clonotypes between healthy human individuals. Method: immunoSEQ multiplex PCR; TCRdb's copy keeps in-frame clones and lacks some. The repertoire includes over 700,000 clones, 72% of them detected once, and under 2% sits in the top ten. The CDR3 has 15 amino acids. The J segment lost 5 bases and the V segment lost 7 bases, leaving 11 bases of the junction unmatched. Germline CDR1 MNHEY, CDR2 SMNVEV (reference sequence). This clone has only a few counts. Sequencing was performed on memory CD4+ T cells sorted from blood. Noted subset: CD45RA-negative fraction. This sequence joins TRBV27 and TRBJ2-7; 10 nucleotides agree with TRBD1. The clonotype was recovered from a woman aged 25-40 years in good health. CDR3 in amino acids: CASTSRGQGFHEQYF. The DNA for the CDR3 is TGTGCCAGCACCTCCCGGGGACAGGGGTTCCACGAGCAGTACTTC.